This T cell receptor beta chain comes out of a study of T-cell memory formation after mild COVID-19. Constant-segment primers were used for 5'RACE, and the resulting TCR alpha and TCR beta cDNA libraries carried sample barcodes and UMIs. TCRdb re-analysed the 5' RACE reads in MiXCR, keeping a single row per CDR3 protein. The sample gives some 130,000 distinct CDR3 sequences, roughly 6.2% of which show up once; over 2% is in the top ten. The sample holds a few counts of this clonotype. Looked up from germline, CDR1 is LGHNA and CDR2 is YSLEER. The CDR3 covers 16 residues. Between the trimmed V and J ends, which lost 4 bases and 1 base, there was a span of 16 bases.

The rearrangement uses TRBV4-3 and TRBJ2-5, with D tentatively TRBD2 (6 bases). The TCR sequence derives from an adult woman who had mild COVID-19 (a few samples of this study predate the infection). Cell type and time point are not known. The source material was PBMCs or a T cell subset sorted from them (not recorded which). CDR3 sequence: CASSPGTPGLQETQYF. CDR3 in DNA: TGCGCCAGCAGCCCCGGGACTCCCGGCCTCCAAGAGACCCAGTACTTC.